Listed below are T cell receptor beta chains from one sample, sequenced in a study of beta chain features in type 1 diabetes. Assay: immunoSEQ multiplex PCR; the TCRdb copy retains only in-frame clones and omits some. This table has hundreds of thousands of clones, roughly 31% appearing once. The material sequenced was naive CD4+ T cells from blood. The receptors originated from a man aged 18 to 29 in good health. Each CDR3 is given with its conserved first and last residue. The order of the fields is CDR3 length, V gene, D gene, J gene, clone size, CDR3 DNA, CDR3 protein. A D gene is named only where the DNA matches it firmly. The listing skips clone size in some rows; elsewhere it reads once, few, many or a size class.

>15|TRBV5-1|TRBD2|TRBJ2-7|few
TGCGCCAGCAGCTGGATGACTAGCGTAAGCTCCGAGCAGTACTTC
CASSWMTSVSSEQYF
>12|TRBV5-6|TRBD1|TRBJ2-1|.
TGTGCCAGCAGCGTAACAGGGGGCCAGCAGTTCTTC
CASSVTGGQQFF
>15|TRBV7-3|.|TRBJ2-3|.
TGTGCCAGCAGCTTAGGGCAGACGGGCACAGATACGCAGTATTTT
CASSLGQTGTDTQYF
>14|TRBV30|TRBD2|TRBJ2-7|.
TGTGCCTGGAGTGTATTAGCGGGAGTGTCCGAGCAGTACTTC
CAWSVLAGVSEQYF
>11|TRBV7-9|.|TRBJ2-1|.
TGTGCCAGCAGTCGTACAAATGAGCAGTTCTTC
CASSRTNEQFF
>18|TRBV10-3|TRBD2|TRBJ2-3|.
TGTGCCATCAGTGGACCTCCGGCGGGAGGAACTAGCACAGATACGCAGTATTTT
CAISGPPAGGTSTDTQYF
>12|TRBV29-1|.|TRBJ2-7|few
TGCAGCGTTGAAAAGGGCTTGCGCGAGCAGTACTTC
CSVEKGLREQYF
>13|TRBV16|.|TRBJ1-2|.
TGTGCCAGCAGCCCTCCCGCCCACTATGGCTACACCTTC
CASSPPAHYGYTF
>12|TRBV29-1|.|TRBJ2-7|.
TGCAGCGTTGGCACCTCCTCCTACGAGCAGTACTTC
CSVGTSSYEQYF
>13|TRBV7-9|.|TRBJ2-1|few
TGTGCCAGCAGCTTAGAAGCCCTAAATGAGCAGTTCTTC
CASSLEALNEQFF
>15|TRBV5-4|TRBD2|TRBJ2-5|few
TGTGCCAGCAGCTTGCGGCTAGCGGGAGGAGAGACCCAGTACTTC
CASSLRLAGGETQYF
>14|TRBV7-2|.|TRBJ2-2|.
TGTGCCAGCAGCTTCGGGAGATACACCGGGGAGCTGTTTTTT
CASSFGRYTGELFF
>13|TRBV5-1|.|TRBJ2-3|.
TGCGCCAGCAGCTTGGCCGTTGCAGATACGCAGTATTTT
CASSLAVADTQYF
>11|TRBV5-6|.|TRBJ2-3|.
TGTGCCAGCAGCTTGGCGAATACGCAGTATTTT
CASSLANTQYF
>17|TRBV28|TRBD1|TRBJ2-1|few
TGTGCCAGCACCCTGAGTTTGTGGGACAGGGGTGGGAATGAGCAGTTCTTC
CASTLSLWDRGGNEQFF
>11|TRBV29-1|.|TRBJ2-7|few
TGCAGCGTTGTCAGAGCCTACGAGCAGTACTTC
CSVVRAYEQYF
>11|TRBV5-1|.|TRBJ2-7|few
TGCGCCAGCAGCTCGGCCTACGAGCAGTACTTC
CASSSAYEQYF
>15|TRBV7-2|.|TRBJ2-3|.
TGTGCCAGCAGCCCCGGGACTTATAGCACAGATACGCAGTATTTT
CASSPGTYSTDTQYF
>12|TRBV7-2|.|TRBJ2-3|few
TGTGCCAGCAGCCCCTCCGGGAATACGCAGTATTTT
CASSPSGNTQYF
>14|TRBV4-2|.|TRBJ1-1|.
TGTGCCAGCAGCCAAGTCGATAGAAACACTGAAGCTTTCTTT
CASSQVDRNTEAFF
>17|TRBV9|TRBD1|TRBJ1-2|few
TGTGCCAGCAGCGTACTAACAGGGGGCCTATCTAACTATGGCTACACCTTC
CASSVLTGGLSNYGYTF
>15|TRBV5-1|.|TRBJ2-3|few
TGCGCCAGCAGCACCCCAGACTCCGGCACAGATACGCAGTATTTT
CASSTPDSGTDTQYF
>14|TRBV30|.|TRBJ2-6|.
TGTGCCTGGAGCCACGCACCTGGGGCCAACGTCCTGACTTTC
CAWSHAPGANVLTF
>14|TRBV4-3|.|TRBJ1-2|once
TGCGCCAGCAGCCAAGTGCGGGGAATCGCTGGCTACACCTTC
CASSQVRGIAGYTF